The 13 T cell receptor beta chains in this list originate from one sample, sequenced in a study of technical replicates of blood from a handful of donors. Sequencing was performed with immunoSEQ multiplex PCR; in TCRdb, only in-frame clones are kept and a portion is missing. The sample has fewer than 90,000 clones, approximately 90% seen once. The sequenced sample consisted of T cells isolated from PBMCs. These receptor sequences come from a human donor in good health.

V usage is TRBV10-3 and J usage is TRBJ2-3, with D maybe TRBD2 (6 bases). The V end was cut by 8 bases, the J end by 2 bases, with 23 bases between. CDR1 is ENHRY and CDR2 is SYGVKD in the germline V gene. The CDR3 sequence is 17 residues long. CDR3 amino acids: CAIRPGLFDSYTDTQYF. CDR3 DNA sequence: TGTGCCATCCGCCCCGGACTATTTGACTCTTACACAGATACGCAGTATTTT.

The V call is TRBV9, the J call TRBJ1-1, with TRBD1 as a possible D gene (6 bases). Germline CDR1 SGDLS, CDR2 YYNGEE. The CDR3 length is 14 residues. Trimming cost V 3 bases and J 2 bases, with 11 bases left between them. The CDR3 loop reads CASSGPTGNTEAFF. In DNA form, the CDR3 reads TGTGCCAGCAGCGGCCCGACAGGAAACACTGAAGCTTTCTTT.

The chain joins TRBV9 to TRBJ1-1; TRBD1 matches at 10 bases. The CDR3 contains 14 residues. Germline lookup yields CDR1 SGDLS and CDR2 YYNGEE. V lost 3 bases, J lost 4 bases, and 3 bases stayed unmatched. CDR3 nucleotide sequence: TGTGCCAGCAGCGGACAGGGGGCGGGCACTGAAGCTTTCTTT. Amino acids: CASSGQGAGTEAFF.

This rearrangement joins TRBV7-3 to TRBJ2-1; 9 positions match TRBD1. The CDR3 runs 17 residues. V dropped 4 bases and J dropped 0; count of bases not matched to a gene: 7. The germline gives CDR1 SGHTA, CDR2 FQGTGA. The CDR3 nucleotides are TGTGCCAGCAGCTCCACAGGGGGCTATTTCTCCTACAATGAGCAGTTCTTC. It specifies CASSSTGGYFSYNEQFF. The whole variable domain, filled in from reference TRBV7-3 and TRBJ2-1, reads GAGVSQTPSNKVTEKGKYVELRCDPISGHTALYWYRQSLGQGPEFLIYFQGTGAADDSGLPNDRFFAVRPEGSVSTLKIQRTERGDSAVYLCASSSTGGYFSYNEQFFGPGTRLTVL.

The chain combines TRBV7-9 with TRBJ1-1; TRBD1 might be the D (5 bases). The V gene lost 1 base and the J gene lost 3 bases, with 15 bases spanning the gap. This CDR3 spans 16 amino acids. The germline CDR1 and CDR2 sequences are SEHNR and FQNEAQ (reference sequence). The CDR3 loop is CASSLDTRDLYTEAFF. The DNA for the CDR3 is TGTGCCAGCAGCTTAGATACACGGGACTTGTACACTGAAGCTTTCTTT.

This chain links TRBV6-1 with TRBJ1-2; TRBD1 matches 7 bases. Germline V gives CDR1 MNHNS, CDR2 SASEGT. V shed 6 bases and J 0 bases; nucleotides not matched to a gene: 4. The CDR3 is made up of 14 amino acids. As DNA, the CDR3 is TGTGCCAGCAGGGCCGGGACAGCTAACTATGGCTACACCTTC. Translation: CASRAGTANYGYTF.

This clone occurred a few times. The V gene is TRBV12-5, the J gene TRBJ1-1; a weak D match, TRBD1 (5 bases). V lost 3 bases and J 6 bases, leaving 11 bases between the germline ends. The CDR3 is 13 residues long. Per germline, CDR1 LGHNT and CDR2 FRNRAP. The CDR3 sequence is CASGLGDTSEAFF. The CDR3 bases are TGTGCTAGTGGTTTAGGGGATACGTCTGAAGCTTTCTTT.

The rearrangement joins TRBV7-9 to TRBJ1-3; no definite D call. The V and J ends lost 5 bases and 0 bases respectively, with 5 bases between them. CDR3 size: 13 residues. Germline CDR1 reads SEHNR; CDR2 reads FQNEAQ (reference sequence). The CDR3 region is CASSPRSGNTIYF. DNA of the CDR3: TGTGCCAGCAGCCCCCGCTCTGGAAACACCATATATTTT.

This chain connects TRBV5-4 to TRBJ1-5, with TRBD1 as a possible D gene (6 bases). From germline, CDR1 is SGHNT and CDR2 YYREEE (reference sequence). V lost 4 bases, J lost 4 bases, and 9 bases lay in between. The CDR3 is 13 residues long. CDR3 nucleotides: TGTGCCAGCAGCATGGACAGTAATCAGCCCCAGCATTTT. It translates to CASSMDSNQPQHF.

This rearrangement joins TRBV11-2 to TRBJ2-1, with 7 bases matching TRBD2. Germline V gene data show CDR1 as SGHAT and CDR2 as FQNNGV. The CDR3 loop spans 16 amino acids. Losses at the gene ends were 1 base for V and 3 bases for J; bases not matched to a gene: 6. The CDR3 protein is CASSLVRGTFYNEQFF. CDR3 bases: TGTGCCAGCAGCTTAGTGCGGGGGACTTTCTACAATGAGCAGTTCTTC.

V is TRBV28 and J is TRBJ1-2, with D possibly matching TRBD1 (6 bases). Trimming removed 5 bases from V and 4 bases from J, with 11 bases in between. The CDR3 has 13 amino acids. Germline loops: CDR1 MDHEN, CDR2 SYDVKM. The CDR3 spells CASSVGTSYGYTF. CDR3 sequence (DNA): TGTGCCAGCAGTGTTGGGACATCCTATGGCTACACCTTC.

V and J are TRBV6-6 and TRBJ1-3; D is ambiguous. Germline values: CDR1 MNHNY, CDR2 SVGAGI (reference sequence). Between the trimmed V and J ends, which lost 4 bases and 4 bases, there was a span of 5 bases. The CDR3 is made up of 12 amino acids. The chain's CDR3 is CASSLSGNTIYF. The CDR3 bases are TGTGCCAGCAGTTTAAGCGGAAACACCATATATTTT.

Turning to this clone: Germline is not matched at one junction end, which may reflect a read error. The rearrangement links TRBV19 to TRBJ2-7; 8 nucleotides line up with TRBD1. CDR1 is LNHDA, CDR2 SQIVND, per germline (reference sequence). The CDR3 is made up of 14 amino acids. CDR3: CASRIGTGSREQYF. In nucleotides, the CDR3 is TGTGCCAGTAGAATAGGGACAGGCTCTCGCGAGCAGTACTTC.